This TCR beta chain originates from a study of human T cells and chemical hapten exposure. Across the study: Weekly diphenylcyclopropenone doses were given to patients' scalps across the roughly 25-week study. Patches that contained 0.01% DPC were applied to the upper back and read at 6 days. Enrolled patients were predominantly female and had alopecia areata, totalis or universalis.

Of note for this clonotype: Just one base apart from a much larger clone, this may be a read error.

Time point of the sample: patch test 1, 2 weeks after DPC sensitization. Treatment denoted: therapeutic diphenylcyclopropenone sensitization with weekly scalp DPC. The library tagged each cDNA molecule with unique molecular identifiers. Each CDR3 protein gets one entry after TCRdb re-called the RACE reads with MiXCR. The repertoire consists of some 110,000 distinct CDR3 sequences, with around an eighth occurring once and the leading ten covering 1.2% to 1.5%. The starting material was whole blood, obtained in connection with sensitization to the hapten diphenylcyclopropenone (DPC). This TCR came from a woman aged 50 to 65 with alopecia areata. Some clones in this sample may be carry-over from other donors' samples.

The CDR3 region has the DNA TGCGCCAGCAGTGAGCGAGGGGTTAACACCGGGGAGCCGTTTTTT. The encoded protein is CASSERGVNTGEPFF. The chain recombines TRBV10-1 with TRBJ2-2, with D possibly being TRBD1 or TRBD2 (5 bases each). The CDR3 sequence is 15 residues long. Germline V gene data show CDR1 as WNHNN and CDR2 as SYGVQD (reference sequence).